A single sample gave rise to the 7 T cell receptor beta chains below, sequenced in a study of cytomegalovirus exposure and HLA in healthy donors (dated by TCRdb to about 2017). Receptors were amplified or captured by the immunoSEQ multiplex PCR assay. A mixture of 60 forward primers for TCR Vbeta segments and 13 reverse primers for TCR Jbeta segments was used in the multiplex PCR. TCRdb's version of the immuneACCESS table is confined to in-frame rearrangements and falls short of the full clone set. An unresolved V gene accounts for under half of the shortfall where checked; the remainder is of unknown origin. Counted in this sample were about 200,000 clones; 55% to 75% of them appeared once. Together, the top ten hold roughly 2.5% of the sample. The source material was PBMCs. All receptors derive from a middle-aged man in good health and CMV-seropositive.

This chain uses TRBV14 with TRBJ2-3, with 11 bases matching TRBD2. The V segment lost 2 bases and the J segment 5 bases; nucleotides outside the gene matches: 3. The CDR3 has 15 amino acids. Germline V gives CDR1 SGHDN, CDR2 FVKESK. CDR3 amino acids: CASSQTSGGIDTQYF. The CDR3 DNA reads TGTGCCAGCAGCCAAACTAGCGGGGGTATAGATACGCAGTATTTT. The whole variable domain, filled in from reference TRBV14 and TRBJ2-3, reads EAGVTQFPSHSVIEKGQTVTLRCDPISGHDNLYWYRRVMGKEIKFLLHFVKESKQDESGMPNNRFLAERTGGTYSTLKVQPAELEDSGVYFCASSQTSGGIDTQYFGPGTRLTVL.

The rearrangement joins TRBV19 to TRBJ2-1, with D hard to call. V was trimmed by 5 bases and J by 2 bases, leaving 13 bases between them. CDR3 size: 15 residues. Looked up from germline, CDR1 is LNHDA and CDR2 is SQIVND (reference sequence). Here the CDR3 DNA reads TGTGCCAGTAGTCGCGCGGCGGCACCCTACAATGAGCAGTTCTTC. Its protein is CASSRAAAPYNEQFF.

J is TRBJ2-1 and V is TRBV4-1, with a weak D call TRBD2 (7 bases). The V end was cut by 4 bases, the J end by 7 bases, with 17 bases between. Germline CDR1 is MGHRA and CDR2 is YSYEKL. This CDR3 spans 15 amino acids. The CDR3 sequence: CASSPSRGGVNEQFF. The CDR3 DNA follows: TGCGCCAGCAGCCCTAGTAGAGGGGGGGTGAATGAGCAGTTCTTC.

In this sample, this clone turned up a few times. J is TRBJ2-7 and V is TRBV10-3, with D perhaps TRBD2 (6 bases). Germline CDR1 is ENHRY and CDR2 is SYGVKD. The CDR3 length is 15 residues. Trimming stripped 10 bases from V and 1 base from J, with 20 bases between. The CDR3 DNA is TGTGCCACGGCCCGGGAGCAAGGATATTCCTACGAGCAGTACTTC. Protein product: CATAREQGYSYEQYF.

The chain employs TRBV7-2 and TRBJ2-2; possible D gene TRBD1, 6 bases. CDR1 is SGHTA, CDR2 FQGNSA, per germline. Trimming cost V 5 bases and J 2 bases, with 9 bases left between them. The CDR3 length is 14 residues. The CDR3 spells CASSPDSNTGELFF. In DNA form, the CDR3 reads TGTGCCAGCAGCCCGGACAGCAACACCGGGGAGCTGTTTTTT.

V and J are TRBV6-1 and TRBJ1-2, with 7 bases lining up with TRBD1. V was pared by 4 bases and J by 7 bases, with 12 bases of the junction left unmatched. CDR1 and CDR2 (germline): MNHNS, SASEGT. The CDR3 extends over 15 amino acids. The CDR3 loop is CASSVGWTGGGGYTF. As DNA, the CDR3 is TGTGCCAGCAGTGTGGGCTGGACAGGCGGCGGTGGCTACACCTTC.

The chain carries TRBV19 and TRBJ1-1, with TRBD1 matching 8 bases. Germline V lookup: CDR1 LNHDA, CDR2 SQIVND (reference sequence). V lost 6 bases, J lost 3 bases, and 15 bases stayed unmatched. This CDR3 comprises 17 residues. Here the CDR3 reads CASRSLTGAVVYTEAFF. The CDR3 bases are TGTGCCAGTAGAAGTCTGACAGGGGCCGTGGTTTACACTGAAGCTTTCTTT.